The rows below give T cell receptor beta chains drawn from one sample of a study of blood T cell repertoires in COVID-19. Generated by immunoSEQ multiplex PCR, the TCRdb table keeps only in-frame clones and is missing some. Altogether around 190,000 clones are present, 80% being singletons, with the ten largest covering around 6.9%. The specimen was peripheral blood. The receptor source for this set is a man in his sixties with acute or convalescent COVID-19. The CDR3 runs from the conserved cysteine through the conserved F or W. D genes are given only for firm matches. Clone size is stated in some rows and not others, as once, few, many or a class when expanded.

d_gene	abundance	j_gene	v_gene	CDR3nt	CDR3aa
NA	once	TRBJ1-4	TRBV5-1	TGCGCCAGCAGCCAGGGGTTCTCACCTAATGAAAAACTGTTTTTT	CASSQGFSPNEKLFF
NA	NA	TRBJ2-1	TRBV7-2	TGTGCCAGCAGCTCGGACTCAAATACCCGGAATGAGCAGTTCTTC	CASSSDSNTRNEQFF
NA	NA	TRBJ2-7	TRBV27	TGTGCCAGCAGTGGCAGGGCGGACCACGAGCAGTACTTC	CASSGRADHEQYF
TRBD2	NA	TRBJ2-1	TRBV5-1	TGCGCCAGCAGCTCCCGGACGTTCGGGGTCGGGACTAGCGTTTTAAATGAGCAGTTCTTC	CASSSRTFGVGTSVLNEQFF
TRBD1	NA	TRBJ1-3	TRBV11-1	TGTGCCAGCACGGGACAGGCTCGAGGAAACACCATATATTTT	CASTGQARGNTIYF
NA	NA	TRBJ1-4	TRBV5-1	TGCGCCAGCAGCTTGAGATCAGGGTCTGCAACTAATGAAAAACTGTTTTTT	CASSLRSGSATNEKLFF
NA	few	TRBJ1-2	TRBV3-1/TRBV3-2	TGTGCCAGCAGCCAAAAAGGGGCCGCATATGGCTACACCTTC	CASSQKGAAYGYTF
NA	NA	TRBJ2-1	TRBV12-3/TRBV12-4	TGTGCCAGCAGTACGACTAGTCATGAGCAGTTCTTC	CASSTTSHEQFF
NA	NA	TRBJ1-1	TRBV7-2	TGTGCCAGCAGCCCCTCGACAGGGAACACTGAAGCTTTCTTT	CASSPSTGNTEAFF
NA	NA	TRBJ2-3	TRBV29-1	TGCAGCGTTGAAGGGCTAGCACCAGACACAGATACGCAGTATTTT	CSVEGLAPDTDTQYF
TRBD1	few	TRBJ1-2	TRBV4-1	TGCGCCAGCAGCCAGACAGGGACCCAACGCTATGGCTACACCTTC	CASSQTGTQRYGYTF
NA	few	TRBJ2-3	TRBV15	TGTGCCACCAGCAGAGATGTCAGTGGCAGGGGCACAGATACGCAGTATTTT	CATSRDVSGRGTDTQYF
NA	NA	TRBJ2-1	TRBV4-3	TGCGCCAGCAGCCAGCGGGTTTCCCATGAGCAGTTCTTC	CASSQRVSHEQFF
TRBD1	NA	TRBJ2-2	TRBV7-9	TGTGCCAGCAGCTTGAGGACAGGGGGAAACACCGGGGAGCTGTTTTTT	CASSLRTGGNTGELFF
NA	once	TRBJ2-3	TRBV7-3	TGTGCCAGCAGCTCCGGGACAACTCGCACAGATACGCAGTATTTT	CASSSGTTRTDTQYF
NA	NA	TRBJ1-2	TRBV30	TGTGCCTGGAGTAGCCAAACCGGGGGCTATGGCTACACCTTC	CAWSSQTGGYGYTF
NA	NA	TRBJ1-2	TRBV7-2	TGTGCCAGCAGCATCGTTACAGGGAACTATGGCTACACCTTC	CASSIVTGNYGYTF
NA	NA	TRBJ2-2	TRBV4-2	TGTGCCAGCAGCCATGAGAGACTCAGCACCGGGGAGCTGTTTTTT	CASSHERLSTGELFF
TRBD1	NA	TRBJ2-7	TRBV7-2	TGTGCCAGCAGCAAACCGGGACAGGGACTTCGGGAGCAGTACTTC	CASSKPGQGLREQYF
TRBD2	NA	TRBJ2-7	TRBV7-2	TGTGCCAGCAGCTTAGCAGGGACTAGCGTATTCTACGAGCAGTACTTC	CASSLAGTSVFYEQYF
NA	NA	TRBJ2-2	TRBV28	TGTGCCAGCAAAGGGCAGGAGACAGTCGGGGAGCTGTTTTTT	CASKGQETVGELFF
NA	NA	TRBJ1-1	TRBV12-3/TRBV12-4	TGTGCCAGCAAGACTCAACAACACACTGAAGCTTTCTTT	CASKTQQHTEAFF
TRBD2	NA	TRBJ2-1	TRBV5-4	TGTGCCAGCAGCTTGGCGGGGGGCAATGAGCAGTTCTTC	CASSLAGGNEQFF
TRBD2	few	TRBJ2-7	TRBV11-2	TGTGCCAGCAGCTTGTATGGCGGGAGAGGTAACGAGCAGTACTTC	CASSLYGGRGNEQYF
NA	NA	TRBJ1-3	TRBV2	TGTGCCAGCAGAACAGGCGGAAACACCATATATTTT	CASRTGGNTIYF
NA	few	TRBJ1-1	TRBV28	TGTGCCAGCAGTTTATTTAGGGGTCGGACTGAAGCTTTCTTT	CASSLFRGRTEAFF
TRBD1	few	TRBJ1-1	TRBV7-2	TGTGCCAGCAGCTATATTAACAGGGGGAAGGCTTTCTTT	CASSYINRGKAFF
TRBD2	few	TRBJ2-3	TRBV9	TGTGCCAGCAGCCCGACTAGCGGGAGGGCTATAGATACGCAGTATTTT	CASSPTSGRAIDTQYF
NA	NA	TRBJ2-7	TRBV3-1/TRBV3-2	TGTGCCAGCAGCCAAGAATTGAGAGGGCGGATCCACGAGCAGTACTTC	CASSQELRGRIHEQYF
NA	NA	TRBJ2-7	TRBV3-1/TRBV3-2	TGTGCCAGCAGCCAAGGATCAGGCAGGAACTACGAGCAGTACTTC	CASSQGSGRNYEQYF
NA	NA	TRBJ2-7	TRBV30	TGTGCCTGGCGCCAGGGAAGGATCCTTACCTACGAGCAGTACTTC	CAWRQGRILTYEQYF
NA	NA	TRBJ2-1	TRBV11-3	TGTGCCAGCAGCCGTACCCGACTGGACAATGAGCAGTTCTTC	CASSRTRLDNEQFF
NA	NA	TRBJ2-1	TRBV19	TGTGCCAGTAATGAGCAGGGTCACAATGAGCAGTTCTTC	CASNEQGHNEQFF
TRBD1	NA	TRBJ2-1	TRBV7-3	TGTGCCAGCAGCCGGGACAGAGCCTACAATGAGCAGTTCTTC	CASSRDRAYNEQFF
TRBD1	NA	TRBJ1-4	TRBV3-1/TRBV3-2	TGTGCCAGCAGCCAAGCAGATAGGGGGCTGGCTAATGAAAAACTGTTTTTT	CASSQADRGLANEKLFF
NA	NA	TRBJ2-1	TRBV27	TGTGCCAGCAGTTTATCGGCATTGAGGGTGAGGGACAATGAGCAGTTCTTC	CASSLSALRVRDNEQFF
NA	once	TRBJ2-3	TRBV18	TGTGCCAGCTCACCACCGACGACTATAGCGACAGATACGCAGTATTTT	CASSPPTTIATDTQYF
TRBD2	NA	TRBJ2-3	TRBV5-1	TGCGCCAGCAGCCTACCGAGCGGGGGGGCCACAGATACGCAGTATTTT	CASSLPSGGATDTQYF
NA	NA	TRBJ1-3	TRBV14	TGTGCCAGCAGCCCGGCGGGGGGGGGAAACACCATATATTTT	CASSPAGGGNTIYF
NA	NA	TRBJ2-3	TRBV6-1	TGTGCCAGCAGTGACGCGGGTCTCTTGGCGGATACGCAGTATTTT	CASSDAGLLADTQYF
NA	NA	TRBJ1-5	TRBV27	TGTGCCAGCGAACCTTGGAGTAAGTCCCAGCATTTT	CASEPWSKSQHF
TRBD2	once	TRBJ2-7	TRBV5-4	TGTGCCAGCAGCACTAGCGGGAGGAGCGAGCAGTACTTC	CASSTSGRSEQYF
NA	NA	TRBJ2-3	TRBV12-3/TRBV12-4	TGTGCCAGCAGGGGAGTTAAAGATACGCAGTATTTT	CASRGVKDTQYF
TRBD2	NA	TRBJ2-5	TRBV2	TGTGCCAGCAGTATACTCGGGACTATCGGGCGCCAAGAGACCCAGTACTTC	CASSILGTIGRQETQYF
NA	NA	TRBJ2-5	TRBV29-1	TGCAGCGTTGGGGCGATTGTGGCGGAGACCCAGTACTTC	CSVGAIVAETQYF
TRBD1	few	TRBJ1-5	TRBV27	TGTGCCAGCAGTTTATCCCAGGGGGAGCTCAATCAGCCCCAGCATTTT	CASSLSQGELNQPQHF
TRBD1	NA	TRBJ1-1	TRBV28	TGTGCCAGCAGTAGACAGGGGGCGTACACTGAAGCTTTCTTT	CASSRQGAYTEAFF
TRBD2	NA	TRBJ2-1	TRBV7-9	TGTGCCAGCACCACCGGGACTAGCCCCTACAATGAGCAGTTCTTC	CASTTGTSPYNEQFF
NA	NA	TRBJ1-2	TRBV7-9	TGTGCCAGCAGCCATCGACTCGGGAAGGGTGGCTACACCTTC	CASSHRLGKGGYTF
NA	once	TRBJ2-6	TRBV5-1	TGCGCCAGCAGCTTGACAGTCTCTGGGGCCAACGTCCTGACTTTC	CASSLTVSGANVLTF
TRBD1	NA	TRBJ2-4	TRBV27	TGTGCCAGCTCTTACGACAGGGATCGGAACATTCAGTACTTC	CASSYDRDRNIQYF
TRBD1	NA	TRBJ1-2	TRBV6-1	TGTGCCAGCAGTCCTATCCGGGACAGGGACGGCTACACCTTC	CASSPIRDRDGYTF
TRBD1	NA	TRBJ2-5	TRBV7-6	TGTGCCAGCAGCCACTCCCAGGGGGCGCTGGGTGAGACCCAGTACTTC	CASSHSQGALGETQYF
TRBD1	NA	TRBJ1-2	TRBV24-1	TGTGCCACCAGTGATCCCAGGACAGGGGGCGAAGGCTACACCTTC	CATSDPRTGGEGYTF
TRBD2	NA	TRBJ2-1	TRBV5-6	TGTGCCAGCAGCCCCTCGACTAGCGGGAGCTTCCACAATGAGCAGTTCTTC	CASSPSTSGSFHNEQFF
TRBD2	NA	TRBJ2-2	TRBV2	TGTGCCAGCAGATCACTAGCGGGAGTCACCGGGGAGCTGTTTTTT	CASRSLAGVTGELFF
TRBD2	NA	TRBJ2-1	TRBV24-1	TGTGCCACGAAATTGGGGAGGGTAGCGGGAGATGAGCAGTTCTTC	CATKLGRVAGDEQFF
TRBD2	NA	TRBJ2-1	TRBV7-9	TGTGCCAGCAGCTTAGGACTAGCGGGAGTGGATGAGCAGTTCTTC	CASSLGLAGVDEQFF
NA	NA	TRBJ1-2	TRBV19	TGTGCCAGTAGCCCCCGGGGTGGGGGGGCGATCTATGGCTACACCTTC	CASSPRGGGAIYGYTF
TRBD2	NA	TRBJ2-3	TRBV7-2	TGTGCCAGCAGCTTAGGTTTGGGAGGGGAGTTGTGGGATACGCAGTATTTT	CASSLGLGGELWDTQYF